This is a list of T cell receptor beta chains from one sample in a study of response to subunit inactivated influenza vaccine. TCRdb reprocessed the RT-PCR reads with MiXCR, giving one entry per CDR3 protein. This sample has 600,000 to 700,000 distinct CDR3 sequences, with 12% to 15% found just once. The sequencing used PBMCs from blood, collected roughly 15 days before vaccination. The receptors were sampled from a man aged 45-60 years who received an inactivated influenza vaccine. The CDR3 runs from the conserved cysteine through the conserved F or W. Each record gives: clone size, V gene, J gene, D gene, CDR3 protein, CDR3 DNA. The D gene is left open where the match is weak. Clone size appears in some rows only: once, few, many, or a class for an expanded clone.

.,TRBV28,TRBJ1-2,.,CASSLRPGVSYTF,TGTGCCAGCAGTTTACGCCCAGGGGTCAGCTACACCTTC
many,TRBV29-1,TRBJ2-5,.,CSVSTGAGETQYF,TGCAGCGTTTCAACGGGGGCAGGGGAGACCCAGTACTTC
few,TRBV25-1,TRBJ2-1,TRBD2,CASSPGTSVDEQFF,TGTGCCAGCAGTCCGGGGACTAGCGTGGATGAGCAGTTCTTC
.,TRBV2,TRBJ2-3,.,CASSVLGVTDTQYF,TGTGCCAGCAGTGTGCTGGGCGTCACAGATACGCAGTATTTT
.,TRBV4-3,TRBJ2-2,TRBD2,CASSQDGPGGENTGELFF,TGCGCCAGCAGCCAAGATGGACCGGGGGGGGAGAACACCGGGGAGCTGTTTTTT
.,TRBV10-1,TRBJ2-7,.,CASSQGPGYEQYF,TGCGCCAGCAGCCAGGGACCGGGATACGAGCAGTACTTC
.,TRBV7-9,TRBJ2-1,TRBD2,CASSLGSGSNNEQFF,TGTGCCAGCAGCTTGGGTAGCGGGAGTAACAATGAGCAGTTCTTC
few,TRBV11-2,TRBJ2-3,.,CASRLDRLSTDTQYF,TGTGCCAGCAGATTAGATCGGCTCAGCACAGATACGCAGTATTTT
few,TRBV27,TRBJ2-3,.,CASSGDTGIRGDTQYF,TGTGCCAGCAGTGGGGATACGGGAATTCGAGGAGATACGCAGTATTTT
.,TRBV27,TRBJ2-3,.,CASSSRSGGSQYF,TGTGCCAGCAGTTCCCGATCGGGGGGCTCGCAGTATTTT
.,TRBV5-1,TRBJ1-1,.,CASSLYRAAPNTEAFF,TGCGCCAGCAGCCTATACCGTGCGGCTCCGAACACTGAAGCTTTCTTT
few,TRBV25-1,TRBJ2-3,.,CASSEYGTIGTQYF,TGTGCCAGCAGTGAATATGGGACAATAGGTACGCAGTATTTT
few,TRBV4-1,TRBJ2-1,.,CASSQDGLQYNEQFF,TGCGCCAGCAGCCAAGATGGGCTTCAGTACAATGAGCAGTTCTTC
few,TRBV7-2,TRBJ2-2,.,CASSLTPGTPGELFF,TGTGCCAGCAGCTTAACCCCCGGGACCCCCGGGGAGCTGTTTTTT
few,TRBV21-1,TRBJ2-7,.,CASSQRAGNEQYF,TGTGCCAGCAGCCAAAGGGCAGGGAACGAGCAGTACTTC
many,TRBV7-8,TRBJ2-5,.,CASSLGGTIQETQYF,TGTGCCAGCAGCTTAGGGGGAACAATCCAAGAGACCCAGTACTTC
few,TRBV29-1,TRBJ1-5,.,CSVQGSNQPQHF,TGCAGCGTCCAGGGGAGCAATCAGCCCCAGCATTTT
few,TRBV10-3,TRBJ2-1,.,CAISGADNNEQFF,TGTGCCATCAGCGGGGCCGATAACAATGAGCAGTTCTTC
few,TRBV20-1,TRBJ2-3,TRBD1,CSARGQGGSTDTQYF,TGCAGTGCTAGAGGACAGGGCGGAAGCACAGATACGCAGTATTTT
.,TRBV7-2,TRBJ2-7,.,CASSPEAGSSYEQYF,TGTGCCAGCAGCCCGGAAGCGGGCAGCTCCTACGAGCAGTACTTC
few,TRBV9,TRBJ2-4,.,CASSVGNKNIQYF,TGTGCCAGCAGCGTAGGGAACAAAAACATTCAGTACTTC
.,TRBV5-4,TRBJ2-5,TRBD1,CASSTRQGQETQYF,TGTGCCAGCAGCACCCGACAGGGCCAAGAGACCCAGTACTTC
few,TRBV5-1,TRBJ2-5,.,CASSLSLFGLGDVKTQYF,TGCGCCAGCAGCTTGTCTCTGTTCGGGCTCGGGGACGTAAAGACCCAGTACTTC
few,TRBV10-3,TRBJ2-7,TRBD1,CAISARQGDYYEQYF,TGTGCCATCAGTGCTCGACAGGGAGACTACTACGAGCAGTACTTC
few,TRBV14,TRBJ1-6,.,CASSQARPENNSPLHF,TGTGCCAGCAGCCAAGCACGGCCCGAGAATAATTCACCCCTCCACTTT
.,TRBV20-1,TRBJ2-7,TRBD1,CSASDLQGARYEQYF,TGCAGTGCTAGTGACTTACAGGGGGCACGCTACGAGCAGTACTTC
few,TRBV4-2,TRBJ2-5,.,CASSQVSVGEQTQYF,TGTGCCAGCAGCCAAGTGAGCGTGGGGGAACAGACCCAGTACTTC
many,TRBV25-1,TRBJ2-1,TRBD2,CASSGGLAGGPNNNEQFF,TGTGCCAGCAGTGGGGGACTAGCGGGAGGGCCCAACAACAATGAGCAGTTCTTC
few,TRBV12-3/TRBV12-4,TRBJ2-4,.,CASSLGGVGKNIQYF,TGTGCCAGCAGTTTAGGGGGAGTGGGCAAAAACATTCAGTACTTC
.,TRBV5-1,TRBJ1-2,.,CASSLEQGNGYTF,TGCGCCAGCAGCTTGGAGCAGGGAAATGGCTACACCTTC
.,TRBV2,TRBJ1-1,.,CASSEGGDTEAFF,TGTGCCAGCAGTGAAGGGGGGGACACTGAAGCTTTCTTT
few,TRBV20-1,TRBJ2-1,TRBD1,CSAPWTGRNEQFF,TGCAGTGCTCCTTGGACAGGGAGGAATGAGCAGTTCTTC
few,TRBV12-3/TRBV12-4,TRBJ2-3,.,CASSFYGTDTQYF,TGTGCCAGCAGTTTTTATGGCACAGATACGCAGTATTTT
few,TRBV7-3,TRBJ2-1,TRBD2,CASSSGRADEQFF,TGTGCCAGCAGCTCAGGGAGGGCCGATGAGCAGTTCTTC
few,TRBV24-1,TRBJ2-2,.,CATSGPGQNTGELFF,TGTGCCACCAGTGGCCCCGGACAGAACACCGGGGAGCTGTTTTTT
.,TRBV12-3/TRBV12-4,TRBJ2-7,.,CASSLRAGSYEQYF,TGTGCCAGCAGTTTGCGGGCTGGCTCCTACGAGCAGTACTTC
.,TRBV2,TRBJ2-2,.,CASSAITGELFF,TGTGCCAGCAGTGCGATCACCGGGGAGCTGTTTTTT
few,TRBV12-3/TRBV12-4,TRBJ1-2,TRBD1,CASSQTLGTGRGYTF,TGTGCCAGCAGTCAAACACTTGGGACAGGGAGAGGCTACACCTTC
.,TRBV11-2,TRBJ2-7,.,CASSLDGITYEQYF,TGTGCCAGCAGCTTAGATGGGATTACCTACGAGCAGTACTTC
.,TRBV3-1,TRBJ1-2,.,CASSQGSFYYGYTF,TGTGCCAGCAGCCAAGGTTCGTTCTACTATGGCTACACCTTC
.,TRBV7-9,TRBJ2-1,.,CASRPRGRDGNEQFF,TGTGCCAGCAGACCTAGGGGCAGGGATGGAAATGAGCAGTTCTTC
.,TRBV6-1,TRBJ2-5,TRBD2,CASSPLGTSGETQYF,TGTGCCAGCAGTCCTCTCGGGACTAGCGGCGAGACCCAGTACTTC
many,TRBV27,TRBJ2-7,TRBD2,CASSLVGGGLIYEQYF,TGTGCCAGCAGTTTAGTTGGGGGAGGGCTTATCTACGAGCAGTACTTC
few,TRBV7-8,TRBJ1-3,.,CASSFDRPFSGNTIYF,TGTGCCAGCAGCTTTGACCGGCCCTTCTCTGGAAACACCATATATTTT
.,TRBV7-9,TRBJ2-2,.,CASSSDVGGKVFF,TGTGCCAGCAGTTCCGATGTTGGGGGCAAGGTGTTTTTT
.,TRBV20-1,TRBJ2-7,.,CSAQSGNSYEQYF,TGCAGTGCTCAGTCAGGAAACTCCTACGAGCAGTACTTC
once,TRBV7-2,TRBJ2-1,.,CASSFSRGRYNEQFF,TGTGCCAGCAGCTTTTCGCGGGGAAGATACAATGAGCAGTTCTTC
few,TRBV5-1,TRBJ2-4,TRBD1,CASSLFRTGGGDIQYF,TGCGCCAGCAGCTTGTTTCGTACAGGGGGCGGGGACATTCAGTACTTC
.,TRBV7-2,TRBJ2-1,.,CASSLVPASLEQFF,TGTGCCAGCAGCTTAGTCCCGGCTAGCTTGGAGCAGTTCTTC
many,TRBV20-1,TRBJ1-5,TRBD1,CSASRGGTGFYQPQHF,TGCAGTGCTAGCAGGGGGGGAACGGGGTTCTATCAGCCCCAGCATTTT
few,TRBV28,TRBJ2-3,.,CASSLPGLQSDTQYF,TGTGCCAGCAGTTTGCCGGGACTCCAATCAGATACGCAGTATTTT
few,TRBV20-1,TRBJ1-6,.,CSAHRTLFSPLHF,TGCAGTGCCCACCGAACCCTATTTTCACCCCTCCACTTT
few,TRBV20-1,TRBJ1-6,.,CSARGTRWTYNSPLHF,TGCAGTGCTAGAGGGACGCGGTGGACCTATAATTCACCCCTCCACTTT
.,TRBV7-9,TRBJ2-1,.,CASSLGGGVWPNEQFF,TGTGCCAGCAGCTTAGGTGGCGGGGTGTGGCCCAATGAGCAGTTCTTC
.,TRBV12-3/TRBV12-4,TRBJ2-1,.,CASTSTAGARSNEQFF,TGTGCCAGCACTTCAACGGCAGGAGCAAGAAGTAATGAGCAGTTCTTC